A single sample gave rise to the 12 T cell receptor beta chains below, sequenced in a study of CD8 T cells in Susac syndrome. cDNA came from 0.5 to 1 ug RNA primed by random hexamers. MiXCR, run by TCRdb on the immunoSEQ multiplex PCR reads, gives a single entry per CDR3 protein. The sample has roughly 180,000 distinct CDR3 sequences, roughly 94% seen once; the top ten hold approximately 0.099%. The sample taken for sequencing was CD4+ T cells from PBMCs. These TCRs come from a human donor with Susac syndrome.

About this clonotype itself: The junction departs from the called germline gene at one end, perhaps through a read error. The chain combines TRBV2 with TRBJ1-6; D is undetermined. The CDR3 totals 13 residues. Germline-derived CDR1 and CDR2 are SNHLY and FYNNEI. The CDR3 is CASTREANSPLHF. The CDR3, as DNA: TGTGCCAGCACGAGGGAGGCAAATTCACCCCTCCATTTT.

This clonotype has a single count. The chain combines TRBV30 with TRBJ1-1, with D possibly being TRBD1 (6 bases). V shed 3 bases and J shed 3 bases, with 14 bases lying between them. Germline V gene sequence: CDR1 GTSNPN, CDR2 SVGIG (reference sequence). The CDR3 sequence is 14 residues long. This chain's CDR3 is CAWRRGGLDTEAFF. The CDR3, as DNA: TGTGCCTGGAGGCGAGGGGGTCTGGACACTGAAGCTTTCTTT.

CDR3 sequence: CASSQDMLAGYNEQFF. CDR3 bases: TGCGCCAGCAGCCAAGATATGCTAGCGGGATACAATGAGCAGTTCTTC. The chain combines TRBV4-3 with TRBJ2-1, with 9 bases matching TRBD2. With V trimmed by 0 bases and J by 4 bases, 4 bases remained unmatched. This CDR3 contains 16 residues. The germline V gene has CDR1 LGHNA and CDR2 YSLEER.

The chain joins TRBV7-2 to TRBJ2-5, with 8 bases that match TRBD2. Germline loops: CDR1 SGHTA, CDR2 FQGNSA. The CDR3 is 13 amino acids. The V segment lost 5 bases and the J segment 5 bases; nucleotides outside the gene matches: 4. In DNA form, the CDR3 reads TGTGCCAGCAGCCGCGGGGGGAGCGAGACCCAGTACTTC. This encodes CASSRGGSETQYF.

The CDR3 sequence: CASSGITYEQFF. The CDR3 region has the DNA TGTGCCAGTAGTGGCATAACGTATGAGCAGTTCTTC. The chain uses TRBV19 and TRBJ2-1, with D unresolved. Trimming pared 5 bases from V and 8 bases from J, leaving 10 bases between. The CDR3 is 12 amino acids. Germline CDR1 is LNHDA and CDR2 is SQIVND (reference sequence).

The chain links TRBV25-1 to TRBJ2-4, with D perhaps matching TRBD2 (6 bases). Germline loops: CDR1 MGHDK, CDR2 SYGVNS. The CDR3 runs 14 residues. Deletions cut 9 bases from V and 7 bases from J, with 19 bases between. The CDR3 coding sequence is TGTGCCAGTAATAAGGAGGGTTTCGGGAACATTCAGTACTTC. The encoded protein is CASNKEGFGNIQYF.

The table lists this clonotype with a count of one. The CDR3 DNA follows: TGTGCCAGCAGTTTCTCGGCTTCCTACGAGCAGTACTTC. This gives the protein CASSFSASYEQYF. The V gene is TRBV28, the J gene TRBJ2-7; D remains ambiguous. The V and J ends lost 3 bases and 1 base respectively, with 7 bases between them. CDR1 MDHEN and CDR2 SYDVKM come from the germline V gene. The CDR3 is 13 residues long. Combining the CDR3 with reference TRBV28 and TRBJ2-7 gives the whole variable domain DVKVTQSSRYLVKRTGEKVFLECVQDMDHENMFWYRQDPGLGLRLIYFSYDVKMKEKGDIPEGYSVSREKKERFSLILESASTNQTSMYLCASSFSASYEQYFGPGTRLTVT.

The rearrangement uses TRBV5-1 and TRBJ2-5, with a weak D call TRBD1 (5 bases). The V and J ends lost 4 bases and 1 base respectively, with 8 bases between them. Germline V lookup: CDR1 SGHRS, CDR2 YFSETQ. CDR3 length: 13 residues. This chain's CDR3 is CASSTDTQETQYF. As DNA, the CDR3 is TGCGCCAGCAGCACGGACACCCAAGAGACCCAGTACTTC.

Only one count was recorded for this clonotype. This chain's CDR3 is CASSEGAFYEQYF. The CDR3 DNA reads TGTGCCAGCAGCGAAGGGGCTTTCTACGAGCAGTACTTC. The J gene is TRBJ2-7, the V gene TRBV14; D is possibly TRBD1 (5 bases). The germline gives CDR1 SGHDN, CDR2 FVKESK. V lost 5 bases, J lost 3 bases, and 11 bases lay in between. CDR3 length equals 13 residues.

The chain joins TRBV29-1 to TRBJ2-3; D may correspond to TRBD1 or TRBD2 (5 bases each). CDR1 is SQVTM, CDR2 ANQGSEA, per germline. The CDR3 is 13 amino acids. Trimming removed 4 bases from V and 2 bases from J, with 10 bases in between. CDR3 amino acids: CSVGGFHTDTQYF. CDR3 coding DNA: TGCAGCGTTGGGGGGTTCCACACAGATACGCAGTATTTT.

The table lists this clonotype with a count of one. The V and J genes are TRBV29-1 and TRBJ1-2, with 7 nucleotides matching TRBD1. CDR3 length equals 13 residues. The J segment lost 1 base and the V segment lost 4 bases, leaving 3 bases of the junction unmatched. Germline V gene sequence: CDR1 SQVTM, CDR2 ANQGSEA. The CDR3: CSVADRINYGYTF. The CDR3 nucleotides are TGCAGCGTTGCGGACAGGATTAACTATGGCTACACCTTC.

The V gene is TRBV6-1, the J gene TRBJ2-5, with 7 bases matching TRBD2. V lost 5 bases, J lost 5 bases, and 5 bases stayed unmatched. Germline V gene data show CDR1 as MNHNS and CDR2 as SASEGT. The CDR3 sequence is 13 residues long. CDR3 in amino acids: CASSWGGEETQYF. The CDR3 DNA sequence: TGTGCCAGCAGTTGGGGGGGGGAGGAGACCCAGTACTTC.